This TCR beta chain appears in the sequencing data of a study of spatial heterogeneity in lung cancer. Across the study: There were, on average, more than eight raw-read appearances for each unique TCR and UMI combination. Whole-study results and caveats: Tumor mutation counts were tracked by expanded intratumoral alpha and beta TCR counts.

The CDR3 has 16 amino acids. Trimming left V 0 bases short and J 4 bases short, with 14 bases between. The V gene's germline CDR1 is MNHNY and CDR2 SVGAGI (reference sequence). This clonotype occurred many times. Its target is unknown. Time point in this sample: sample taken at primary tumor resection. TCRdb passed the 5' RACE reads through MiXCR, listing each CDR3 protein once. The table shows around 100,000 distinct CDR3 sequences, with roughly 4.5% occurring only once. Specimen: lung tumor tissue, collected at surgery. The receptor comes from a male donor with early-stage non-small cell lung cancer. This chain links TRBV6-6 with TRBJ2-3; D perhaps matches TRBD2 (5 bases). The CDR3 loop reads CASSYSAGVVADTQYF. CDR3 nucleotide sequence: TGTGCCAGCAGTTACTCCGCGGGTGTTGTCGCAGATACGCAGTATTTT.